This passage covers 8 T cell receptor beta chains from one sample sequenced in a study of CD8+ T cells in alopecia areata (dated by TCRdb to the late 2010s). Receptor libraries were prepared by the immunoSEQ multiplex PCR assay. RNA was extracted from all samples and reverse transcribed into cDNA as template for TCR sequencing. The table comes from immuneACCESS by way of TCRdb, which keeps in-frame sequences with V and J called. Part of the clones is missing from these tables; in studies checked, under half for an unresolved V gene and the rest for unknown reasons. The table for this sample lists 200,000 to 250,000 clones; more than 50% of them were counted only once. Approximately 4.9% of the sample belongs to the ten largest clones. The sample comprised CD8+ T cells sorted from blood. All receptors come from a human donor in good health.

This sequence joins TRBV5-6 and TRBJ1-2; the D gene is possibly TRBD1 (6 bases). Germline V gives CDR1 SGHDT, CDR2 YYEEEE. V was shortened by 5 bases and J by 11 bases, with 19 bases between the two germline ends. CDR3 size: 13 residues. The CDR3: CASSRGAKGEYTF. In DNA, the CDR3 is TGTGCCAGCAGTCGGGGGGCGAAGGGCGAATACACCTTC.

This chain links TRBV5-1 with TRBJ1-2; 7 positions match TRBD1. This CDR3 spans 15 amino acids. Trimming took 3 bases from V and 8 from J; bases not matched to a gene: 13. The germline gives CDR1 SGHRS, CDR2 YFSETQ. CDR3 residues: CASSWEGQPIQGYTF. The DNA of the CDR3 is TGCGCCAGCAGCTGGGAGGGACAGCCGATTCAGGGCTACACCTTC.

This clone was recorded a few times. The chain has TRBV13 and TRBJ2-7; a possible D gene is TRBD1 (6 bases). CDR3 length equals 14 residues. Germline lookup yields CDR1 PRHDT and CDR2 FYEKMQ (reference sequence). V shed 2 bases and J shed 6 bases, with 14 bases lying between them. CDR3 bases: TGTGCCAGCAGCTTAACTACAGGGCAAGCCGAGCAGTACTTC. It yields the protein CASSLTTGQAEQYF.

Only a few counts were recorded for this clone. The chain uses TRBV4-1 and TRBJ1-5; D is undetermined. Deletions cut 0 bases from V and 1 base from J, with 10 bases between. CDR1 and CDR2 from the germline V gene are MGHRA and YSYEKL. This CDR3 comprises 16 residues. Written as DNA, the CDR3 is TGCGCCAGCAGCCAAGAATGGGGTGGGAGCAATCAGCCCCAGCATTTT. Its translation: CASSQEWGGSNQPQHF.

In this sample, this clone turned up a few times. CDR3 in amino acids: CASSQGQGDLDEQFF. The CDR3 DNA reads TGTGCCAGCAGCCAGGGACAGGGTGATCTCGATGAGCAGTTCTTC. The chain recombines TRBV14 with TRBJ2-1; 9 positions agree with TRBD1. J gave up 8 bases and V 3 bases, and 8 bases lay outside the gene matches. The CDR3 consists of 15 residues. Germline CDR1 is SGHDN and CDR2 is FVKESK.

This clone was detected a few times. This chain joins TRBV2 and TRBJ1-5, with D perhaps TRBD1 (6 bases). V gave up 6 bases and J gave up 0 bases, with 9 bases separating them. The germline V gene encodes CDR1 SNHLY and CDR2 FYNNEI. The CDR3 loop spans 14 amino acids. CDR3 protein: CASRDSYSNQPQHF. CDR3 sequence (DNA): TGTGCCAGCAGGGACAGCTATAGCAATCAGCCCCAGCATTTT.

CDR3 protein: CASSFQETYEQYF. The CDR3 DNA follows: TGTGCCAGCAGCTTCCAGGAAACCTACGAGCAGTACTTC. The chain recombines TRBV11-2 with TRBJ2-7; D gene unclear. Germline assignment: CDR1 SGHAT and CDR2 FQNNGV. This CDR3 is 13 amino acids long. V lost 3 bases and J lost 2, with 8 bases in between.

The CDR3 reads CRARGGKNTEAFF. In DNA form, the CDR3 reads TGCCGGGCCCGGGGAGGAAAGAACACTGAAGCTTTCTTT. V usage is TRBV29-1 and J usage is TRBJ1-1; no clear D gene. The V gene's germline CDR1 is SQVTM and CDR2 ANQGSEA. The CDR3 extends over 13 amino acids.